This TCR beta chain stems from a study of T cell changes during pregnancy in multiple sclerosis. Profiling relied on immunoSEQ multiplex PCR, and the TCRdb table lists in-frame clones only, not all of them. The data show approximately 110,000 clones, approximately 90% seen once. Germline loops: CDR1 MNHEY, CDR2 SVGAGI. V was clipped by 6 bases and J by 10 bases, with 15 bases between them. The CDR3 runs 12 residues. The rearrangement links TRBV6-5 to TRBJ1-1; D is ambiguous. This clonotype was obtained from a female donor with multiple sclerosis, enrolled in a pregnancy study. Sequencing was performed on peripheral blood, taken after pregnancy. CDR3 in amino acids: CASRSSLVGAFF. CDR3 nucleotides: TGTGCCAGCAGGAGCAGTCTAGTTGGAGCTTTCTTT.